A single sample is the source of the 13 T cell receptor beta chains below, sequenced in a study of blood T cell repertoires in COVID-19. The assay was immunoSEQ multiplex PCR, and TCRdb's table has in-frame clones only and misses some. This table has some 73,000 clones, 65% to 85% appearing once. What was sequenced was peripheral blood. These receptors all come from a human donor in a cohort sampled during active COVID-19.

The chain joins TRBV6-2 or TRBV6-3 to TRBJ2-7; 10 bases align to TRBD2. The V segment lost 6 bases and the J segment 5 bases; nucleotides outside the gene matches: 10. Germline CDR1 MNHEY, CDR2 SVGEGT. The CDR3 loop spans 15 amino acids. The CDR3 is CASSTPGLATHEQYF. CDR3 DNA sequence: TGTGCCAGCAGCACTCCGGGACTAGCGACCCACGAGCAGTACTTC.

The rearrangement joins TRBV7-9 to TRBJ2-7; the D gene is possibly TRBD1 (7 bases). This CDR3 region has 15 residues. V was trimmed by 6 bases and J by 0 bases, leaving 15 bases between them. Germline lookup yields CDR1 SEHNR and CDR2 FQNEAQ (reference sequence). The CDR3: CASSFAGQFSYEQYF. CDR3 DNA: TGTGCCAGCAGTTTTGCGGGACAGTTCTCCTACGAGCAGTACTTC. The full variable domain, its missing parts supplied by reference TRBV7-9 and TRBJ2-7, is DTGVSQNPRHKITKRGQNVTFRCDPISEHNRLYWYRQTLGQGPEFLTYFQNEAQLEKSRLLSDRFSAERPKGSFSTLEIQRTEQGDSAMYLCASSFAGQFSYEQYFGPGTRLTVT.

The CDR3: CASSPEFAGGFYEQFF. CDR3 coding DNA: TGCGCCAGCAGCCCCGAATTCGCGGGGGGGTTTTATGAGCAGTTCTTC. The chain joins TRBV5-1 to TRBJ2-1; 9 nucleotides align to TRBD2. V shed 4 bases, J shed 8 bases, and the junction held 13 bases outside the gene matches. Germline lookup yields CDR1 SGHRS and CDR2 YFSETQ. The CDR3 runs to 16 residues.

This clone has more than one count but fewer than ten. The J gene is TRBJ1-4, the V gene TRBV29-1; D remains unclear. V shed 5 bases and J shed 10 bases, with 23 bases lying between them. Germline CDR1 and CDR2: SQVTM and ANQGSEA. CDR3 length equals 15 residues. CDR3 region: CSVWYPPGPEGKLFF. The DNA of the CDR3 is TGCAGCGTTTGGTACCCCCCGGGTCCCGAGGGAAAACTGTTTTTT.

Turning to this clone: Other DNA sequences from this sample encode an identical CDR3 as well. The chain is built from TRBV11-2 and TRBJ1-5; D is unclear. The V gene lost 6 bases and the J gene lost 4 bases, with 10 bases spanning the gap. Per the germline V gene, CDR1 is SGHAT and CDR2 is FQNNGV. The CDR3 loop spans 13 amino acids. This chain's CDR3 is CASSLAGNQPQHF. The CDR3 DNA sequence: TGTGCCAGCAGTCTTGCAGGAAATCAGCCCCAGCATTTT.

This clone occurred once. The chain has TRBV7-9 and TRBJ2-2; a possible D gene is TRBD2 (7 bases). The germline V gene has CDR1 SEHNR and CDR2 FQNEAQ (reference sequence). This CDR3 is built from 15 residues. V gave up 5 bases and J gave up 7 bases, with 17 bases separating them. The CDR3 sequence: CASSPKGGALGELFF. The CDR3 coding sequence is TGTGCCAGCAGCCCGAAGGGGGGGGCGCTCGGGGAGCTGTTTTTT.

V is TRBV7-9 and J is TRBJ1-1; D remains unclear. CDR3 size: 14 residues. Deletions cut 1 base from V and 0 bases from J, with 6 bases between. CDR1 and CDR2 (germline): SEHNR, FQNEAQ (reference sequence). CDR3 amino acids: CASSLDGLNTEAFF. In DNA, the CDR3 is TGTGCCAGCAGCTTAGACGGGTTGAACACTGAAGCTTTCTTT. The variable domain in full, with the rest retrieved from reference TRBV7-9 and TRBJ1-1, is DTGVSQNPRHKITKRGQNVTFRCDPISEHNRLYWYRQTLGQGPEFLTYFQNEAQLEKSRLLSDRFSAERPKGSFSTLEIQRTEQGDSAMYLCASSLDGLNTEAFFGQGTRLTVV.

This rearrangement joins TRBV5-1 to TRBJ2-5; TRBD2 matches at 8 bases. This CDR3 region has 15 residues. The germline V gene encodes CDR1 SGHRS and CDR2 YFSETQ. The V segment lost 0 bases and the J segment 5 bases; nucleotides outside the gene matches: 6. The CDR3 sequence: CASSLGTSSVETQYF. The CDR3 DNA reads as TGCGCCAGCAGCTTGGGGACTAGCTCTGTGGAGACCCAGTACTTC.

This clone was counted only a few times. The V gene is TRBV6-5, the J gene TRBJ1-1; 7 nucleotides align to TRBD1. The CDR3 is 14 amino acids. Germline CDR1 MNHEY, CDR2 SVGAGI. V gave up 7 bases and J gave up 0 bases; unmatched junction bases: 5. The CDR3 nucleotides read TGTGCCAGCACCCTGGACAGGATGAACACTGAAGCTTTCTTT. Encoded protein: CASTLDRMNTEAFF.

The chain uses TRBV7-2 and TRBJ2-6; D remains ambiguous. From germline, CDR1 is SGHTA and CDR2 FQGNSA. This CDR3 is 18 amino acids long. The germline V and J ends were trimmed by 2 bases and 0 bases, with 14 bases remaining between them. CDR3 sequence (DNA): TGTGCCAGCAGCTTAAGCCGTGCCAGGCTCTCTGGGGCCAACGTCCTGACTTTC. Translation: CASSLSRARLSGANVLTF.

J is TRBJ1-4 and V is TRBV28; 7 nucleotides line up with TRBD1. Germline CDR1 is MDHEN and CDR2 is SYDVKM. The CDR3 length is 13 residues. The trim removed 8 bases at V and 12 bases at J, leaving 12 bases unmatched. CDR3 amino acids: CASSGTDPPELFF. CDR3 bases: TGTGCCAGCTCCGGGACAGATCCCCCGGAACTGTTTTTT.

The chain recombines TRBV15 with TRBJ1-2; possible D gene TRBD1, 5 bases. The CDR3 is made up of 14 amino acids. Trimming took 1 base from V and 5 from J, leaving 11 bases between them. The germline V gene has CDR1 LNHNV and CDR2 YYDKDF (reference sequence). CDR3 nucleotides: TGTGCCACCAGCAGAGGCCAGGGCCGGTATGGCTACACCTTC. Its translation is CATSRGQGRYGYTF.

The rearrangement uses TRBV4-3 and TRBJ1-3; 9 bases are a match to TRBD1. V trimming: 4 bases; J trimming: 0 bases; junction bases outside the gene matches: 1. This CDR3 spans 15 amino acids. CDR1 LGHNA and CDR2 YSLEER come from the germline V gene. The CDR3 DNA reads TGCGCCAGCAGCCCGGACAGGGGCTCTGGAAACACCATATATTTT. Translated: CASSPDRGSGNTIYF.